This TCR beta chain was sequenced in a study of beta chain features in type 1 diabetes. With V trimmed by 2 bases and J by 8 bases, 8 bases remained unmatched. CDR3 length: 15 residues. Germline CDR1 reads SGDLS; CDR2 reads YYNGEE. As every portion of the isolated RNA was reverse transcribed, the sequencing read expressed TCRB transcripts. Assay: immunoSEQ multiplex PCR; the TCRdb copy retains only in-frame clones and omits some. Of a few hundred thousand clones listed, approximately 9.9% were seen once; the top ten hold 0.015%. This clone was detected a few times. The genes are TRBV9 and TRBJ2-1; TRBD2 matches 9 bases. The sample was naive CD4+ T cells from blood. The source is a woman aged 25 to 39 in good health. CDR3 loop: CASSVGSGRTDEQFF. The CDR3 coding sequence is TGTGCCAGCAGCGTGGGTAGCGGGAGAACGGATGAGCAGTTCTTC.